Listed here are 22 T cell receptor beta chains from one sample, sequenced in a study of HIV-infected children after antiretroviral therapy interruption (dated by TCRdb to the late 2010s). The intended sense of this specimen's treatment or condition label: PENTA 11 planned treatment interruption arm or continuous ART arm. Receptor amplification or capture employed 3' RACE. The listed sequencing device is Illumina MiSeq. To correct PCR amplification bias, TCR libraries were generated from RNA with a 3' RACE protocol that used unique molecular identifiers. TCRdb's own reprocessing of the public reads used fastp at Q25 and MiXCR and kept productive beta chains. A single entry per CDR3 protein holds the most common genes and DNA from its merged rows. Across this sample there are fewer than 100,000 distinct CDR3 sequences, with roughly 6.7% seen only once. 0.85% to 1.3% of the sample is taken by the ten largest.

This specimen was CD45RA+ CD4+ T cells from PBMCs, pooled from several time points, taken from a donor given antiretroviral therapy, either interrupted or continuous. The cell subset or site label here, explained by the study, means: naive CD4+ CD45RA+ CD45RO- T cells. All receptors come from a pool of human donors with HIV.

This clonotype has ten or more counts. CDR3 sequence (DNA): TGTGCCAGCAAGGGATGGGGGGGTGAAGCTTTCTTT. Its protein is CASKGWGGEAFF. This chain links TRBV27 with TRBJ1-1; TRBD1 is a possible D gene (5 bases). The V gene's germline CDR1 is MNHEY and CDR2 SMNVEV (reference sequence). The CDR3 loop spans 12 amino acids. Trimming removed 7 bases from V and 7 bases from J, with 13 bases in between.

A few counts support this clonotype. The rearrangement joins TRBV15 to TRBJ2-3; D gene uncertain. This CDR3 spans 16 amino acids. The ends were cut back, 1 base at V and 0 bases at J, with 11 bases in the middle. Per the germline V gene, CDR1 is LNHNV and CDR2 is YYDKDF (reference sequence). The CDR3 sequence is CATSRGNSRSTDTQYF. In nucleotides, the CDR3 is TGTGCCACCAGCAGAGGTAACAGCCGTAGCACAGATACGCAGTATTTT.

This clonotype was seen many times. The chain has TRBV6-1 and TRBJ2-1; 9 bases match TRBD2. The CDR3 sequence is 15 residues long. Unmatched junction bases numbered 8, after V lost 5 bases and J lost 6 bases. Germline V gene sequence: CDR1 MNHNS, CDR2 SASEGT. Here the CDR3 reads CASSKGREGRNEQFF. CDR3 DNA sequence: TGTGCCAGCAGTAAAGGGCGGGAGGGCCGCAATGAGCAGTTCTTC.

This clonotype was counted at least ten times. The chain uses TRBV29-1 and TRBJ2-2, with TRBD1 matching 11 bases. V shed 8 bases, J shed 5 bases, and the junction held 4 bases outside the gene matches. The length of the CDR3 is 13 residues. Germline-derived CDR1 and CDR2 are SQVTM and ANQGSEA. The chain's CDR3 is CSTRDRGTGELFF. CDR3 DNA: TGCAGCACCCGGGACAGGGGGACCGGGGAGCTGTTTTTT.

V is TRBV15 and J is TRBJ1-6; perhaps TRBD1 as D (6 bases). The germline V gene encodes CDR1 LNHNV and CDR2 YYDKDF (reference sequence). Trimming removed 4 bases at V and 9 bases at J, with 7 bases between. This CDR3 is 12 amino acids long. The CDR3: CATSIQGSPLHF. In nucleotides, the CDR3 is TGTGCCACCAGCATACAGGGTTCACCCCTCCACTTT.

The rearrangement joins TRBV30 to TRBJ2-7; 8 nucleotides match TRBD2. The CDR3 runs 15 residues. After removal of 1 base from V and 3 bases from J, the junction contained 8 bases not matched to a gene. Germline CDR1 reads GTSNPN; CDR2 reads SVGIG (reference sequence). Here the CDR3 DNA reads TGTGCCTGGAGTGGAAAGCGGGGGTGGGACTACGAGCAGTACTTC. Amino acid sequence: CAWSGKRGWDYEQYF.

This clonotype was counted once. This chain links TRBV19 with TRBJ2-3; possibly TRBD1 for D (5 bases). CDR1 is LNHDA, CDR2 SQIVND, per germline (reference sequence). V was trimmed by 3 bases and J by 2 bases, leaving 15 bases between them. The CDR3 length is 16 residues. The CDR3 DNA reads TGTGCCAGTAGTATTATCGGTCAGGGATCCACAGATACGCAGTATTTT. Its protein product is CASSIIGQGSTDTQYF.

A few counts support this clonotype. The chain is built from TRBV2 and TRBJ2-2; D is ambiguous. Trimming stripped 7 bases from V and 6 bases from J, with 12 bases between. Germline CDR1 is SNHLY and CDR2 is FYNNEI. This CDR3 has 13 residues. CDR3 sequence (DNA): TGTGCCAGCACCCTAGACCTGGCCGGGGAGCTGTTTTTT. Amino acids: CASTLDLAGELFF.

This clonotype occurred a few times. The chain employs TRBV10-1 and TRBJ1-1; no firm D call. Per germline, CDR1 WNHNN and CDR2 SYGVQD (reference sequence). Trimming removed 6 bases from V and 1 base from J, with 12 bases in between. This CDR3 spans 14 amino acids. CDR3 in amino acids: CASSPPGRNTEAFF. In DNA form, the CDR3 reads TGCGCCAGCAGCCCCCCGGGCCGGAACACTGAAGCTTTCTTT.

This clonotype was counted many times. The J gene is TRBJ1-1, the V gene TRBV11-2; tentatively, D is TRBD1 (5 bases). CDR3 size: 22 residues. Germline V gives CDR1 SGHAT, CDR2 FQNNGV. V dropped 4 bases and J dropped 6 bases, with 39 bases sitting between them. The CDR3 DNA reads TGTGCCAGCAGCTCAACCCATAAAGGACTAGCGGGGGTATTACATTCCAATCCTGAAGCTTTCTTT. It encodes CASSSTHKGLAGVLHSNPEAFF.

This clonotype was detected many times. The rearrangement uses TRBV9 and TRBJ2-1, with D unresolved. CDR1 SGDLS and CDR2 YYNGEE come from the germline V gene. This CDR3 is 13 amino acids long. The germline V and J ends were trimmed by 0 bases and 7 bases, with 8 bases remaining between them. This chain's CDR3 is CASSVAPRNEQFF. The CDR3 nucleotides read TGTGCCAGCAGCGTAGCCCCTAGGAATGAGCAGTTCTTC.

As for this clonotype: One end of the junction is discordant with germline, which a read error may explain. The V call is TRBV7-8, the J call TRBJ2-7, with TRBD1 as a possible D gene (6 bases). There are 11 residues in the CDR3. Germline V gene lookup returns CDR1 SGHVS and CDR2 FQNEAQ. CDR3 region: CASSQQGWPLF. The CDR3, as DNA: TGTGCCAGCAGCCAACAGGGATGGCCCCTCTTC. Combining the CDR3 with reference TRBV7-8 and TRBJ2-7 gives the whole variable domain GAGVSQSPRYKVAKRGQDVALRCDPISGHVSLFWYQQALGQGPEFLTYFQNEAQLDKSGLPSDRFFAERPEGSVSTLKIQRTQQEDSAVYLCASSQQGWPLFGPGTRLTVT.

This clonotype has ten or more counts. The DNA of the CDR3 is TGCGCCAGCAGCGCGGCGCCAGGGGGCTACGAGCAGTACTTC. Encoded protein: CASSAAPGGYEQYF. This chain joins TRBV5-1 and TRBJ2-7; 7 positions agree with TRBD1. Germline values: CDR1 SGHRS, CDR2 YFSETQ. The J segment lost 3 bases and the V segment lost 4 bases, leaving 7 bases of the junction unmatched. The CDR3 covers 14 residues.

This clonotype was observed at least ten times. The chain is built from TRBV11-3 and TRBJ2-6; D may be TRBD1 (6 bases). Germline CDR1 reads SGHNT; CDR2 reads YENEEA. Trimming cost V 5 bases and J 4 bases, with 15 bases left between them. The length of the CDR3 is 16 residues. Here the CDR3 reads CASSPGRGSGANVLTF. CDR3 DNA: TGTGCCAGCAGCCCAGGCAGGGGATCCGGGGCCAACGTCCTGACTTTC. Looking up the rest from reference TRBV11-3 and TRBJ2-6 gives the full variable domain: EAGVVQSPRYKIIEKKQPVAFWCNPISGHNTLYWYLQNLGQGPELLIRYENEEAVDDSQLPKDRFSAERLKGVDSTLKIQPAELGDSAVYLCASSPGRGSGANVLTFGAGSRLTVL.

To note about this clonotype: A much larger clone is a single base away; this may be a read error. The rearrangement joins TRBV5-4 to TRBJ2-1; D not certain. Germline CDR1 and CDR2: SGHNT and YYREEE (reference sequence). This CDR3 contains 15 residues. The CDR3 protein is CANSLAEISYNEQFF. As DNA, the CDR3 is TGTGCCAACAGCTTGGCCGAAATCTCCTACAATGAGCAGTTCTTC. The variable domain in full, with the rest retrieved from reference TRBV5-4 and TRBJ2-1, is ETGVTQSPTHLIKTRGQQVTLRCSSQSGHNTVSWYQQALGQGPQFIFQYYREEENGRGNFPPRFSGLQFPNYSSELNVNALELDDSALYLCANSLAEISYNEQFFGPGTRLTVL.

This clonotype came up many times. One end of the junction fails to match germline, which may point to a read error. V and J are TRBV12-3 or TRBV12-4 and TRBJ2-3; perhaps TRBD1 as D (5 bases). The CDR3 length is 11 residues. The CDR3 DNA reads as TGTGCCAGCAGTTTAGAGACAGATACGCATTTT. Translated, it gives CASSLETDTHF.

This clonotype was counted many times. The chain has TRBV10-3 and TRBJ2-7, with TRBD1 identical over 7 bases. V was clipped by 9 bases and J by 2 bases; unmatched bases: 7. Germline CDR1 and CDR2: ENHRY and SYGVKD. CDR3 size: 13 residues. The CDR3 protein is CAITGALPYEQYF. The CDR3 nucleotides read TGTGCCATTACAGGGGCCCTTCCCTACGAGCAGTACTTC.

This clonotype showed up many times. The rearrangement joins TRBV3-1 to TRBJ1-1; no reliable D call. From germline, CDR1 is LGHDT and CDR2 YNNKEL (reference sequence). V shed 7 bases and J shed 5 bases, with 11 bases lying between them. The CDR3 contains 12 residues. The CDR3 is CASTYLGTEAFF. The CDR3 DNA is TGTGCCAGCACCTACTTGGGGACTGAAGCTTTCTTT. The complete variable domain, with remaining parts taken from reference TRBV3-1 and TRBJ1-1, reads DTAVSQTPKYLVTQMGNDKSIKCEQNLGHDTMYWYKQDSKKFLKIMFSYNNKELIINETVPNRFSPKSPDKAHLNLHINSLELGDSAVYFCASTYLGTEAFFGQGTRLTVV.

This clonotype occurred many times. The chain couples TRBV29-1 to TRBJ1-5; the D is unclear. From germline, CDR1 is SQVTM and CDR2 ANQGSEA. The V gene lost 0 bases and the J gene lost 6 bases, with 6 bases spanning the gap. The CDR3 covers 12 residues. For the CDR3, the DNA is TGCAGCGTTGAAGATCCAGGTCAGCCCCAGCATTTT. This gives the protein CSVEDPGQPQHF. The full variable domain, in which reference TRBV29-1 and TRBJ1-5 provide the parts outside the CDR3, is SAVISQKPSRDICQRGTSLTIQCQVDSQVTMMFWYRQQPGQSLTLIATANQGSEATYESGFVIDKFPISRPNLTFSTLTVSNMSPEDSSIYLCSVEDPGQPQHFGDGTRLSIL.

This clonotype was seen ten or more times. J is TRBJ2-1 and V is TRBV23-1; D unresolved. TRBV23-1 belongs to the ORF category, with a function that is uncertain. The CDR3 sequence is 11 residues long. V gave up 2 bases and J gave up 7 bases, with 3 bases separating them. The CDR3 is CASSQGNEQFF. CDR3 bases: TGCGCCAGCAGTCAAGGAAATGAGCAGTTCTTC.

The CDR3 protein is CASSLGENSPLHF. In DNA form, the CDR3 reads TGTGCCAGCAGCTTAGGGGAGAATTCACCCCTCCACTTT. This chain links TRBV11-2 with TRBJ1-6; no clear D. Germline loops: CDR1 SGHAT, CDR2 FQNNGV. This CDR3 comprises 13 residues. Trimming took off 1 base at V and 7 bases at J, with 5 bases between the two ends.

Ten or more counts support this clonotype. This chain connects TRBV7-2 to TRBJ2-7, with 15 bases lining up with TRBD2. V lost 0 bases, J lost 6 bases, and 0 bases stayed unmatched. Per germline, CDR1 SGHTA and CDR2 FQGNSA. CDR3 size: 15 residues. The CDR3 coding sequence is TGTGCCAGCAGCTTAGCGGGACTAGCGGGGGGCGAGCAGTACTTC. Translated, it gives CASSLAGLAGGEQYF.